This entry concerns a single T cell receptor beta chain. Its antigen is currently unknown. In making TCR beta libraries, quantitative 5'-RACE with molecular barcodes was used. MiXCR, run by TCRdb on the 5' RACE reads, gives a single entry per CDR3 protein. The data show 200,000 to 250,000 distinct CDR3 sequences, roughly 25% seen once. The entry originates in a study of CD8 T cells in ankylosing spondylitis. Study-level points and caveats: Significantly higher representation of disease-linked clones was reported for matched ankylosing spondylitis synovial fluid. CD8+ by phenotype, disease-linked clones were relatively rare in peripheral blood. Apparently characteristic of ankylosing spondylitis blood was a TCR beta motif (eight highly homologous variants).

The V end lost 0 bases, the J end lost 6 bases, and 22 bases lay between the germline ends. The length of the CDR3 is 18 residues. CDR1 SGHVS and CDR2 FQNEAQ come from the germline V gene. Sequencing was carried out using blood, either unsorted or a sorted T cell fraction (not recorded which). The receptor was derived from a male donor with ankylosing spondylitis or in good health (not recorded which). V gene TRBV7-8 combines with J gene TRBJ2-3; D possibly corresponds to TRBD1 (6 bases). CDR3 DNA: TGTGCCAGCAGCTTAGCGGGATTATGGCTAAACAGGGCTGATACGCAGTATTTT. Protein sequence: CASSLAGLWLNRADTQYF.